This note documents a single T cell receptor (beta chain) sequence. Its antigen is not yet known. One base away there is no much larger clone; base qualities are not given. This record comes from a study of cytomegalovirus exposure and HLA in healthy donors (dated by TCRdb to 2015 to 2018). Study-level background: An earlier analysis of some 620 of the donors reported approximately 260 Gb of sequence data and 90 million to 120 million unique TCR beta sequences obtained from some 170 million T cells. About 280 gigabases of sequencing data and approximately 85 million unique TCR sequences were included in an early release covering 550 to 650 HLA-typed donors. Of the roughly 400 genotyped donors, about 80% fell in the genetic ancestry cluster associated with self-reported Caucasian donors. The study was designed to test whether signatures of past pathogen exposure could be identified by cataloging public T cell receptors. The study profiled the T cell repertoires of about 640 subjects by immunosequencing and related them to cytomegalovirus serostatus. A separate validation cohort of more than 100 different subjects was used in addition to the approximately 670-subject first cohort. High-throughput TCR immunosequencing, statistical association of individual TCRs with disease status, and machine learning were combined to predict cytomegalovirus infection status. In a later analysis, previously published TCR beta repertoires from several hundred donors were re-analyzed and high-resolution HLA genotyping was added so that TCR occurrence patterns could be studied. Rather than using new phenotypic data, the later analysis identified candidate immune exposures from TCR beta sequences and from how often those sequences occurred across donors. An earlier analysis of 587 of the donors used high-throughput TCR beta sequencing to judge whether each TCR beta V gene segment behaved as functional or pseudogenic. Donor age, sex, ethnicity and CMV serostatus were compiled alongside the repertoire data. A later genetic analysis used genome-wide SNP genotypes for about 65% of the roughly 670 donors, treating that subset as a discovery cohort. All discovery cohort repertoires had been generated on a single sequencing platform. Both class I and class II loci were covered by HLA typing, at four-digit resolution. Typing coverage varied by locus: about 620-640 donors for A, B, C, DRB1 and DQB1; around 560 for DQA1; about 570 for DPA1; some 470 for DPB1. Several DR-DQ haplotypes were handled as single units for association and clustering because linkage in the cohort was strong. Across 398 genotyped donors of the cohort, an average of roughly 200,000 unique TCR beta nucleotide sequences per donor were sequenced, and around 20% of those sequences were non-productive. Here is what the overall study found, with its caveats: A cluster of highly shared sequence variants was judged likely to represent a technical artifact of the sequencing pipeline. According to a later analysis, parvovirus B19, influenza, CMV and Epstein-Barr virus appeared linked to several top co-occurrence clusters. Compared with the roughly 700-donor mean, donors in an Asian-associated ancestry cluster had fewer N-insertions in productive TCRs, according to a later genetic analysis. Presence/absence analyses assumed roughly uniform sequencing depth across donors, an assumption that may not hold. A few of the identified cytomegalovirus-associated TCR beta chains were confirmed in vitro to be specific for cytomegalovirus antigens. In a later analysis, HLA-associated TCR beta chains showed more clonal expansion and lower generation probabilities than non-associated chains that were equally common. According to a later analysis, most CMV-associated TCR beta chains appeared to be HLA-restricted, and the HLA associations seemed to be driven largely by CMV exposure. A further reported finding was that TCR beta sequences accurately predicted the HLA-A and HLA-B alleles for most subjects in the first cohort. Because some donors lacked HLA typing at each locus, the association tests relied only on the typed subset. Approximately 18 rarely observed V segments, including chromosome 9 orphons, were excluded from the earlier analysis of 550 to 700 of the donors because counts were too low. In a later analysis, 16,951 TCR beta sequences were associated with specific HLA alleles at a false discovery rate of 0.05. According to the authors, the approach could potentially be generalized to other disease states and immunological phenotypes. A later analysis found that TCR association rates varied across HLA loci, with DRB1 alleles showing the most associated TCRs and HLA-C alleles the fewest. An association between a missense DCLRE1C variant and V-gene and J-gene trimming of TCR beta chains was found in a later genetic analysis and replicated in an independent cohort. The study listed 150 to 200 TCR beta chains as associated with cytomegalovirus. The classifier was reported to diagnose cytomegalovirus status with high specificity and sensitivity in both the original and validation cohorts. In an earlier analysis of some 500 of the donors, most TCR beta V segments were observed in productive rearrangements about 87% or about 30% of the time, broadly matching IMGT annotations. This cohort had only TCR beta chains sequenced, and the lack of alpha or paired-chain data limited which features could be detected. Correlated functional status among segregating V segments might be attributable to linkage disequilibrium, but an unknown experimental factor could not be ruled out. While some public TCRs were present in many individuals, most TCR sequences turned up only very rarely across donors. Because the 87-base-pair reads could not distinguish some IMGT-functional V segments, including TRBV6-2 and TRBV6-3, those segments were excluded. The only immune exposure information available for the cohort was CMV serostatus. When HLA alleles, especially DR and DQ, strongly co-occurred, attributing TCR associations to individual alleles was difficult.

V loses 4 bases, J loses 0 bases, and the germline ends lie 11 bases apart. Reading the germline V gene gives CDR1 SGDLS and CDR2 YYNGEE. From the cysteine up to the phenylalanine, the CDR3 has a length of 15 residues. CDR3 DNA is the only sequence kept; it has 45 bases, read in frame from the first base. The cohort comprised several hundred healthy bone marrow donors. All cohort members were sampled while nominally healthy, although unrecorded immune exposures were likely present. The donor was CMV seronegative and was included in the group of a few hundred seronegative cohort members. A peripheral blood sample was collected from each donor, and TCR beta sequencing was performed on peripheral blood mononuclear cells. The Qiagen DNeasy Blood Extraction Kit was used to extract genomic DNA from the blood cell samples. The library was obtained by the immunoSEQ multiplex PCR assay. A mixture of 60 forward primers for TCR Vbeta segments and 13 reverse primers for TCR Jbeta segments was used in the multiplex PCR. The CDR3 region of rearranged TCR beta genes was amplified from genomic DNA by a multiplex PCR assay. Amplified TCR beta libraries were sequenced as 87-base-pair reads on the Illumina HiSeq System. From the authors' description of their analysis: A later analysis tallied tens of millions of unique TCR beta chains across the 666 repertoires, and 10 million to 11 million of those chains were shared by two or more donors. Raw reads were error-corrected and collapsed into unique sequences by a nearest-neighbor algorithm in which closely related sequences were merged to remove PCR and sequencing errors. To assign V, D and J gene segments, CDR3 sequences were aligned to IMGT reference sequences. For a sequence to be retained, a match of at least six nucleotides to both a V gene segment and a J gene segment was required. A rearrangement counted as productive if the CDR3 had no stop codons and remained in frame with V and J, and every other rearrangement counted as non-productive. CDR3 was defined according to IMGT convention as the region running from the second conserved V-encoded cysteine to the conserved J-encoded phenylalanine. Sequences without an unambiguous match to a single V gene segment were excluded from the earlier analysis of several hundred of the donors. In an earlier analysis of 587 of the donors, V segments were called functional above 56.7% productive rearrangements and were called segregating when the between-donor standard deviation exceeded 5%. A statistical classification framework was developed to diagnose cytomegalovirus status using the catalog of TCR beta chain sequences. V and J gene assignment, in a later analysis, came from comparing TCR nucleotide sequences with IMGT/GENE-DB human TR gene sequences. A later analysis assigned CDR3 sequences and most-parsimonious VDJ recombination scenarios with the TCRdist pipeline. A later analysis defined each TCR beta chain by its CDR3 amino acid sequence plus V-gene family, and excluded reads lacking a unique V-gene family. In a later analysis, approximately 590 highly shared, low-generation-probability nucleotide sequences were removed to address suspected cross-contamination and a sequencing artifact. For each public chain, a later analysis derived a clonal expansion index from normalized ranks of inferred template counts within each repertoire. A later analysis computed generation probabilities with a VDJ recombination model fitted to out-of-frame rearrangements, and checked the results against IGoR. Hypergeometric tests were used in a later analysis to score TCR-TCR, TCR-HLA and TCR-CMV co-occurrence, with a repertoire-size bias correction applied to the TCR pairs. To estimate false discovery rates, a later analysis permuted the HLA or CMV assignments 20 times. A later analysis grouped co-occurring TCRs with DBSCAN, adding TCRdist sequence similarity when clustering within HLA-allele-positive subsets. Repertoires with fewer than 30,000 or more than 120,000 public chains, plus five repertoires with anomalous nucleotide sharing, were excluded from co-occurrence clustering. Entries here come from immuneACCESS through TCRdb and include only in-frame sequences with V and J called. Some clones fail to appear in such tables; in the studies checked, an unresolved V gene covers under half of the shortfall, and the cause of the remainder is unknown. The V and J calls and clone size were taken over from that table, and D and trimming were inferred from the DNA. Here the sample has some 150,000 clones; roughly 85% occur a single time. 1.7% of the sample lies in the top ten.

The chain is assembled from TRBV9 and TRBJ1-5; a tentative D call is TRBD1 (5 bases match). Sequenced sample: PBMCs. The sequence was collected from a woman younger than 45 in good health and CMV-seronegative. The CDR3 sequence is CASSPDSFSNQPQHF. The nucleotide sequence reads as follows: TGTGCCAGCAGCCCCGACAGTTTTAGCAATCAGCCCCAGCATTTT.